This is a list of T cell receptor beta chains from one sample in a study of blood T cell repertoires in COVID-19. Profiled with immunoSEQ multiplex PCR; TCRdb holds only in-frame clones, not every one. The table lists approximately 100,000 clones, almost 85% of them singletons. The sample taken for sequencing was peripheral blood. These receptors came from a man in his 70s with acute or convalescent COVID-19. Both conserved end residues are part of each CDR3. D genes are given only for firm matches. Clone size is not always given. Where it is, it says once, few, many or a class for expanded clones.

>TRBJ2-1|.|TRBD1|TRBV7-9
CASSSSGTGAEQFF
TGTGCCAGCAGCTCGTCCGGGACAGGAGCCGAGCAGTTCTTC
>TRBJ2-7|.|.|TRBV27
CASSLGTEQYF
TGTGCCAGCAGTTTGGGGACAGAGCAGTACTTC
>TRBJ2-1|.|.|TRBV18
CASSPEQLGYNEQFF
TGTGCCAGCTCACCGGAACAGTTGGGCTACAATGAGCAGTTCTTC
>TRBJ2-4|.|TRBD1|TRBV7-8
CASSLTGGKNIQYF
TGTGCCAGCAGCTTGACAGGGGGCAAAAACATTCAGTACTTC
>TRBJ2-5|.|TRBD2|TRBV7-9
CASSSIGGALETQYF
TGTGCCAGCAGCTCAATCGGGGGGGCCTTGGAGACCCAGTACTTC
>TRBJ2-1|.|.|TRBV19
CASSIVFGKGSSYNEQFF
TGTGCCAGTAGTATAGTCTTCGGGAAAGGCAGCTCCTACAATGAGCAGTTCTTC
>TRBJ1-2|.|.|TRBV18
CASSLVAETRGYTF
TGTGCCAGCTCACTTGTGGCAGAGACACGGGGCTACACCTTC
>TRBJ2-6|.|.|TRBV7-3
CASSLNGGSAGANVLTF
TGTGCCAGCAGCTTAAACGGGGGTAGCGCTGGGGCCAACGTCCTGACTTTC
>TRBJ2-3|.|.|TRBV7-8
CASSLVGGLTDTQYF
TGTGCCAGCAGCTTAGTAGGGGGTCTCACAGATACGCAGTATTTT
>TRBJ2-3|.|TRBD1|TRBV5-1
CASTPSPGQGTDTQYF
TGCGCCAGCACACCATCTCCGGGACAGGGGACAGATACGCAGTATTTT
>TRBJ1-5|.|.|TRBV4-2
CASSQDRGSNQPQHF
TGTGCCAGCAGCCAAGACAGGGGCAGCAATCAGCCCCAGCATTTT
>TRBJ1-1|.|TRBD1|TRBV5-4
CASSTATGSSNTEAFF
TGTGCCAGCAGTACCGCGACAGGGAGCTCGAACACTGAAGCTTTCTTT
>TRBJ2-2|.|TRBD2|TRBV7-3
CASPQREGANTGELFF
TGTGCCAGTCCTCAGCGGGAGGGGGCAAACACCGGGGAGCTGTTTTTT
>TRBJ2-2|once|.|TRBV15
CATSRDRLANTGELFF
TGTGCCACCAGCAGAGATAGGCTAGCTAACACCGGGGAGCTGTTTTTT
>TRBJ1-4|.|TRBD1|TRBV19
CASRPGTGNEKLFF
TGTGCCAGTAGACCCGGGACAGGGAATGAAAAACTGTTTTTT
>TRBJ1-1|.|TRBD1|TRBV7-6
CASSRGQGLNTEAFF
TGTGCCAGCAGCCGCGGACAGGGATTGAACACTGAAGCTTTCTTT
>TRBJ1-1|.|.|TRBV6-6
CASSGGGTEAFF
TGTGCCAGCAGTGGGGGGGGTACTGAAGCTTTCTTT
>TRBJ1-3|.|.|TRBV2
CASSEDLFYSGNTIYF
TGTGCCAGCAGTGAAGATCTCTTCTACTCTGGAAACACCATATATTTT
>TRBJ2-5|.|.|TRBV15
CATSRGPVQETQYF
TGTGCCACCAGCAGAGGTCCGGTACAAGAGACCCAGTACTTC
>TRBJ2-7|.|.|TRBV13
CATKTWRDLMGLVVYEQYF
TGTGCCACCAAAACATGGAGAGACCTCATGGGGCTCGTGGTATACGAGCAGTACTTC
>TRBJ1-1|.|TRBD1|TRBV9
CASSATGGTGSTTEAFF
TGTGCCAGCAGCGCAACGGGGGGGACAGGGTCTACCACTGAAGCTTTCTTT
>TRBJ1-5|.|TRBD1|TRBV28
CASRKQGYQPQHF
TGTGCCAGCAGGAAACAGGGGTATCAGCCCCAGCATTTT
>TRBJ2-1|once|.|TRBV6-6
CASLEAGYDEQFF
TGTGCCAGCCTTGAGGCAGGGTACGATGAGCAGTTCTTC
>TRBJ1-5|.|TRBD1|TRBV6-5
CASSYDRGGNQPQHF
TGTGCCAGCAGTTACGACAGGGGGGGCAATCAGCCCCAGCATTTT
>TRBJ2-7|once|.|TRBV15
CATSRGRLLSSYEQYF
TGTGCCACCAGCAGAGGGAGGTTACTAAGCTCCTACGAGCAGTACTTC
>TRBJ2-3|few|TRBD2|TRBV14
CASSQASGRFTDTQYF
TGTGCCAGCAGCCAAGCAAGCGGGAGGTTTACAGATACGCAGTATTTT
>TRBJ2-3|.|.|TRBV29-1
CSARGSTDTQYF
TGCAGCGCCCGCGGGAGCACAGATACGCAGTATTTT
>TRBJ2-7|.|.|TRBV7-8
CASSLERRRVYF
TGTGCCAGCAGCTTAGAACGGCGCAGGGTGTACTTC
>TRBJ1-2|.|.|TRBV28
CASGSPYGYTF
TGTGCCAGCGGGAGCCCCTATGGCTACACCTTC
>TRBJ1-2|.|.|TRBV6-5
CASPISPTNYGYTF
TGTGCCAGCCCTATCTCCCCGACTAACTATGGCTACACCTTC
>TRBJ1-5|.|.|TRBV5-1
CASRQAGEESEPQHF
TGCGCCAGCCGCCAGGCCGGGGAGGAATCAGAGCCCCAGCATTTT
>TRBJ1-2|once|.|TRBV20-1
CSARDSLADTF
TGCAGTGCTAGAGATTCGCTGGCTGACACCTTC
>TRBJ1-1|.|.|TRBV12-3/TRBV12-4
CASSVHREEAFF
TGTGCCAGCAGTGTCCACAGGGAGGAAGCTTTCTTT
>TRBJ2-3|.|TRBD1|TRBV19
CASRHSDRLPDTQYF
TGTGCCAGCAGACATTCGGACAGGTTGCCAGATACGCAGTATTTT
>TRBJ2-1|once|TRBD1|TRBV2
CASSNGQGRYNEQFF
TGTGCCAGCAGTAACGGACAGGGAAGATACAATGAGCAGTTCTTC
>TRBJ2-7|.|TRBD1|TRBV6-6
CASSFTGAYEQYF
TGTGCCAGCAGTTTCACAGGGGCCTACGAGCAGTACTTC
>TRBJ2-7|once|.|TRBV6-5
CASSSPREQYF
TGTGCCAGCAGTTCCCCGAGGGAGCAGTACTTC
>TRBJ2-2|once|.|TRBV14
CASSQALSNTGELFF
TGTGCCAGCAGCCAAGCACTTTCGAACACCGGGGAGCTGTTTTTT
>TRBJ2-7|.|.|TRBV3-1/TRBV3-2
CASSLFGGEQYF
TGTGCCAGCAGCCTCTTTGGAGGAGAGCAGTACTTC
>TRBJ1-1|.|.|TRBV3-1/TRBV3-2
CASSQYRGTAEAFF
TGTGCCAGCAGCCAATATCGAGGCACCGCTGAAGCTTTCTTT
>TRBJ2-7|.|TRBD2|TRBV27
CASSSGRGYEQYF
TGTGCCAGCAGTAGCGGGAGGGGATACGAGCAGTACTTC
>TRBJ2-1|.|TRBD2|TRBV13
CASSSSGTAYNEQFF
TGTGCCAGCAGCTCAAGCGGGACTGCCTACAATGAGCAGTTCTTC
>TRBJ1-5|.|.|TRBV6-2/TRBV6-3
CASSYREGNQPQHF
TGTGCCAGCAGTTACAGGGAGGGCAATCAGCCCCAGCATTTT
>TRBJ1-1|few|.|TRBV20-1
CSAAGYTEAFF
TGCAGTGCTGCGGGCTACACTGAAGCTTTCTTT
>TRBJ2-1|.|TRBD1|TRBV7-2
CASSLGQGGYNEQFF
TGTGCCAGCAGCTTGGGACAGGGGGGCTACAATGAGCAGTTCTTC
>TRBJ1-5|.|.|TRBV21-1
CASYNTDRDKRPQHF
TGTGCCAGCTATAACACCGACAGGGACAAGAGGCCCCAGCATTTT
>TRBJ2-3|.|.|TRBV6-5
CASSRRRADTDTQYF
TGTGCCAGCAGCCGCCGGCGGGCTGACACAGATACGCAGTATTTT
>TRBJ1-4|.|TRBD1|TRBV3-1/TRBV3-2
CASSPNGQVGEKLFF
TGTGCCAGCAGCCCGAATGGACAGGTTGGCGAAAAACTGTTTTTT
>TRBJ2-3|.|TRBD2|TRBV5-1
CASSLGLAGLDTQYF
TGCGCCAGCAGCTTGGGACTAGCGGGTCTGGATACGCAGTATTTT
>TRBJ1-2|.|.|TRBV25-1
CASSGGRAYGYTF
TGTGCCAGCAGTGGGGGCAGGGCTTATGGCTACACCTTC
>TRBJ2-7|once|.|TRBV7-8
CASSQPQTGRAPYEQYF
TGTGCCAGCAGCCAACCGCAGACGGGCAGGGCCCCTTACGAGCAGTACTTC
>TRBJ1-6|.|.|TRBV7-2
CASGRQNNSPLHF
TGTGCCAGCGGACGACAGAATAATTCACCCCTCCACTTT